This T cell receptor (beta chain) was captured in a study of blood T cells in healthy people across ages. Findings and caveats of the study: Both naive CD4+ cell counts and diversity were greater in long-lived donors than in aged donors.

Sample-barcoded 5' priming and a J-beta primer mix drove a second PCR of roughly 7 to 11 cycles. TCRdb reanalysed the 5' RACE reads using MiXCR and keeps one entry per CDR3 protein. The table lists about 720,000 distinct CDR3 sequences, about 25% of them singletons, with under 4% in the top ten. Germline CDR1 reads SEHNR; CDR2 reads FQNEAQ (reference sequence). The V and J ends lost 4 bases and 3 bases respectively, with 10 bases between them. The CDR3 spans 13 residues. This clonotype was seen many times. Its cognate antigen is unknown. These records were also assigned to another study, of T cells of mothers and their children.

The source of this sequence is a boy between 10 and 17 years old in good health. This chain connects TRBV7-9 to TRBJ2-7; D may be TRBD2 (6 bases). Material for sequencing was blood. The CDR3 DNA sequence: TGTGCCAGCAGCTCGGGACTTAACTACGAGCAGTACTTC. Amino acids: CASSSGLNYEQYF.